One sample yielded the 8 T cell receptor beta chains listed below, sequenced in a study of blood T cell repertoires in COVID-19. The protocol was immunoSEQ multiplex PCR, while the TCRdb copy is restricted to in-frame clones and leaves out a portion. The sample carries 200,000 or so clones, approximately 92% recorded once. Sequencing was done on a sample of PBMCs or T cells enriched from blood (not recorded which). All receptors come from a woman aged 18-29 years in a cohort exposed to, infected with or recovered from COVID-19 (not recorded which).

This clone occurred once. The genes are TRBV5-4 and TRBJ1-2; D gene uncertain. This CDR3 spans 15 amino acids. V was trimmed by 0 bases and J by 0 bases, leaving 9 bases between them. The V gene's germline CDR1 is SGHNT and CDR2 YYREEE (reference sequence). CDR3 DNA sequence: TGTGCCAGCAGCTTGGCGGGATTTACTAACTATGGCTACACCTTC. Residues: CASSLAGFTNYGYTF.

This chain connects TRBV7-2 to TRBJ2-7, with D unclear. CDR3 length: 17 residues. Per the germline V gene, CDR1 is SGHTA and CDR2 is FQGNSA. Trimming stripped 5 bases from V and 0 bases from J, with 20 bases between. CDR3 DNA: TGTGCCAGCAGCCGCCTCCTCCGGTCGCGAAGCTCCTACGAGCAGTACTTC. It yields the protein CASSRLLRSRSSYEQYF.

The chain is built from TRBV19 and TRBJ2-1; 9 bases map to TRBD2. Trimming at V came to 0 bases and at J to 9 bases, leaving 9 bases not matched to a gene. The CDR3 has 16 residues. From germline, CDR1 is LNHDA and CDR2 SQIVND (reference sequence). This CDR3 reads CASSIEREGRPGEQFF. Here the CDR3 DNA reads TGTGCCAGTAGTATAGAGCGGGAGGGCCGTCCGGGTGAGCAGTTCTTC.

CDR3 sequence (DNA): TGTGCCAGCAGCCGCAGGGACACGCATTCACCCCTCCACTTT. Amino acids: CASSRRDTHSPLHF. The chain links TRBV3-1 (or the pseudogene TRBV3-2) to TRBJ1-6, with D possibly TRBD1 on 6 matching bases. CDR1 and CDR2 (germline): LGHDT, YNNKEL (reference sequence). Between the trimmed V and J ends, which lost 4 bases and 8 bases, there was a span of 12 bases. This CDR3 is built from 14 residues.

This chain joins TRBV10-2 and TRBJ1-2, with 8 nucleotides matching TRBD1. Germline V gene lookup returns CDR1 WSHSY and CDR2 SAAADI. The junction had 5 bases not matched to a gene; V was cut back by 3 bases and J by 5 bases. The CDR3 has 14 amino acids. CDR3: CASSDLQGVYGYTF. DNA for the CDR3: TGCGCCAGCAGTGACCTACAGGGGGTATATGGCTACACCTTC.

The chain combines TRBV7-3 with TRBJ1-6, with TRBD1 as a possible D gene (5 bases). The germline V and J ends were trimmed by 0 bases and 7 bases, with 7 bases remaining between them. CDR1 and CDR2 from the germline V gene are SGHTA and FQGTGA. This CDR3 is built from 14 residues. The CDR3 DNA reads as TGTGCCAGCAGCTTAACCCAGGGCAATTCACCCCTCCACTTT. This encodes CASSLTQGNSPLHF.

The V and J genes are TRBV24-1 and TRBJ2-5; D might be TRBD1 (5 bases). This CDR3 has 15 residues. CDR1 is KGHDR and CDR2 is SFDVKD in the germline V gene. V lost 4 bases, J lost 4 bases, and 15 bases lay in between. CDR3 bases: TGTGCCACCAGTGACACGCAGGGATGGGGAGAGACCCAGTACTTC. Encoded protein: CATSDTQGWGETQYF.

The chain combines TRBV27 with TRBJ1-5; D gene ambiguous. From germline, CDR1 is MNHEY and CDR2 SMNVEV (reference sequence). V was clipped by 3 bases and J by 9 bases, with 9 bases between them. This CDR3 has 12 residues. The CDR3 loop is CASSFVGRPQHF. The CDR3 nucleotides are TGTGCCAGCAGTTTCGTGGGCCGGCCCCAGCATTTT.